This T cell receptor beta chain emerged from a study of graft-versus-host responses after intestinal transplantation. The overall study: Grafts that recipients had were multivisceral, liver-intestinal, or isolated intestinal transplants.

Findings of the study overall: GvH clone levels peaked in circulation, and this peak was associated with early post-transplant HvG declines.

Sequencing was performed with immunoSEQ multiplex PCR; in TCRdb, only in-frame clones are kept and a portion is missing. The sample carries almost 55,000 clones, about 89% recorded once. Germline loops: CDR1 SGHDT, CDR2 YYEEEE. J lost 7 bases, V lost 4 bases, and 1 base had no gene match. The CDR3 is 12 residues long. Notes on this clone: Antigen unknown.

This clonotype was sampled from a human patient who received an intestinal transplant, so some T cells may come from the graft donor. Sequenced material: PBMCs, taken 650 to 690 days after intestinal transplant. The rearrangement joins TRBV5-6 to TRBJ2-1; 8 nucleotides align to TRBD1. The DNA for the CDR3 is TGTGCCAGCAGCAGACAGGGGAATGAGCAGTTCTTC. This translates into CASSRQGNEQFF.